This T cell receptor (beta chain) appears in the sequencing data of a study of T cell changes during pregnancy in multiple sclerosis. Sequencing used immunoSEQ multiplex PCR; TCRdb keeps in-frame clones, though not all of them. The data hold tens of thousands of clones, with around 92% observed a single time. Germline loops: CDR1 SGHNT, CDR2 YYREEE (reference sequence). V was pared by 3 bases and J by 4 bases, with 5 bases between. CDR3 length: 11 residues. The material sequenced was CD8+ T cells from peripheral blood mononuclear cells, taken in the third trimester of pregnancy. The rearrangement uses TRBV5-4 and TRBJ2-7; D is unclear. This TCR derives from a female donor in good health, enrolled as a control in a pregnancy study. The CDR3 DNA reads as TGTGCCAGCAGCTCCTCTTACGAGCAGTACTTC. Its protein is CASSSSYEQYF.